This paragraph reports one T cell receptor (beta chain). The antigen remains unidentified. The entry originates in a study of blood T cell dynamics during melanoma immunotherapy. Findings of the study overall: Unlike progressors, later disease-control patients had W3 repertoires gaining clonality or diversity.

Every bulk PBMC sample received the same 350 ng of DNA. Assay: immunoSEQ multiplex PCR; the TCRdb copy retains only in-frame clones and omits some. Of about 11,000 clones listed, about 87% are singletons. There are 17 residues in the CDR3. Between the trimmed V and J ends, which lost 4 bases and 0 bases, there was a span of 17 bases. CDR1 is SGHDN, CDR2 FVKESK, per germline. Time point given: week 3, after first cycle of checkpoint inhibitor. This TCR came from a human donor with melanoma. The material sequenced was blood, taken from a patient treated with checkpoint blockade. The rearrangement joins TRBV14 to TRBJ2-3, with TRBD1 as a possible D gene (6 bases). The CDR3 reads CASSPIGGVSSTDTQYF. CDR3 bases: TGTGCCAGCAGCCCTATAGGGGGTGTTTCTAGCACAGATACGCAGTATTTT.